One sample yielded the 8 T cell receptor beta chains listed below, sequenced in a study of spatial heterogeneity in lung cancer. The time point: sample taken at primary tumor resection. TCRdb re-analysed the 5' RACE reads in MiXCR, keeping a single row per CDR3 protein. The repertoire consists of tens of thousands of distinct CDR3 sequences, with about 7.2% occurring once and the leading ten covering around 15%. Sequenced here: PBMCs, sampled at surgery. The receptors here all came from a male donor with early-stage non-small cell lung cancer.

A few counts support this clonotype. The V call is TRBV6-2 or TRBV6-3, the J call TRBJ2-7; tentative D call: TRBD2 (6 bases). With 6 bases removed from V and 2 bases from J, the gap between germline ends came to 14 bases. Germline V lookup: CDR1 MNHEY, CDR2 SVGEGT. The CDR3 is made up of 14 amino acids. The CDR3, as DNA: TGTGCCAGCAGCCTACCGCCGGGGGCCTACGAGCAGTACTTC. Translated, it gives CASSLPPGAYEQYF.

This chain joins TRBV7-2 and TRBJ2-3; possible D gene TRBD2, 6 bases. The germline V gene has CDR1 SGHTA and CDR2 FQGNSA. V lost 3 bases to trimming and J lost 3 bases, with 13 bases between them. The CDR3 totals 15 residues. CDR3 sequence (DNA): TGTGCCAGCAGCTTGGGGGGTCAGATGACAGATACGCAGTATTTT. It is translated as CASSLGGQMTDTQYF.

This clonotype was detected many times. This chain links TRBV5-1 with TRBJ2-5; 11 bases align to TRBD1. Germline CDR1 is SGHRS and CDR2 is YFSETQ. This CDR3 is 15 amino acids long. J lost 4 bases, V lost 0 bases, and 2 bases had no gene match. CDR3 amino acids: CASSLAGTGGETQYF. Here the CDR3 DNA reads TGCGCCAGCAGCTTGGCCGGGACAGGGGGAGAGACCCAGTACTTC.

The rearrangement links TRBV11-2 to TRBJ2-2; TRBD1 aligns across 9 bases. Germline lookup yields CDR1 SGHAT and CDR2 FQNNGV. V lost 3 bases and J lost 3; bases outside the gene matches: 2. CDR3 length equals 15 residues. The DNA for the CDR3 is TGTGCCAGCAGCTTGGGACAGGGATACACCGGGGAGCTGTTTTTT. Amino acids: CASSLGQGYTGELFF.

This clonotype was picked up many times. The V call is TRBV28, the J call TRBJ2-3; the D is unclear. The CDR3 runs to 14 residues. Germline values: CDR1 MDHEN, CDR2 SYDVKM. The V gene lost 6 bases and the J gene lost 5 bases, with 15 bases spanning the gap. CDR3: CASRGTRSGDTQYF. The CDR3 nucleotides read TGTGCCAGCAGGGGCACCCGGTCCGGAGATACGCAGTATTTT.

In its sample, this clonotype was seen a few times. The rearrangement joins TRBV5-1 to TRBJ2-7; D uncertain. This CDR3 comprises 13 residues. Germline V gene sequence: CDR1 SGHRS, CDR2 YFSETQ. V was pared by 0 bases and J by 6 bases, with 10 bases between. DNA for the CDR3: TGCGCCAGCAGCTTGGACGGAGCGAGCGAGCAGTACTTC. It codes for CASSLDGASEQYF.

The rearrangement links TRBV7-9 to TRBJ2-5; D call uncertain. This CDR3 region has 15 residues. V shed 4 bases and J shed 5 bases, with 17 bases lying between them. Germline assignment: CDR1 SEHNR and CDR2 FQNEAQ (reference sequence). CDR3 region: CASSSHLGSEETQYF. As DNA, the CDR3 is TGTGCCAGCAGCTCTCATCTAGGGTCAGAGGAGACCCAGTACTTC.

This chain links TRBV20-1 with TRBJ2-2, with 8 bases fitting TRBD1. The CDR3 consists of 15 residues. The germline gives CDR1 DFQATT, CDR2 SNEGSKA (reference sequence). After removal of 1 base from V and 1 base from J, the junction contained 2 bases not matched to a gene. CDR3 nucleotide sequence: TGCAGTGCTAGAGCCAGGGGGCGGAACACCGGGGAGCTGTTTTTT. Translating it yields CSARARGRNTGELFF.